The clone carrying this T cell receptor beta chain was recorded a few times. The sample originates from a study of PD-L1 blockade in urothelial cancer. As for the study in general: About 90% of the roughly 29 patients comprised males who had bladder-origin urothelial cancer.

In germline, CDR1 is KGHSH, CDR2 LQKENI. This CDR3 is 16 amino acids long. Trimming took 3 bases from V and 1 from J, leaving 10 bases between them. This table comes from immunoSEQ multiplex PCR, and its TCRdb copy is limited to in-frame clones, with some not included. The sample carries about 82,000 clones, 87% recorded once. The rearrangement joins TRBV18 to TRBJ2-6; D is uncertain. This specimen was PBMCs, taken around atezolizumab (anti-PD-L1) treatment. This clonotype was sampled from a woman in her 70s with urothelial cancer. CDR3 region: CASSPFVRSGANVLTF. CDR3 coding DNA: TGTGCCAGCTCACCCTTCGTTCGGTCTGGGGCCAACGTCCTGACTTTC.